Listed here are 30 T cell receptor beta chains from one sample, sequenced in a study of shared clonotypes between healthy human individuals. Method: immunoSEQ multiplex PCR; TCRdb's copy keeps in-frame clones and lacks some. The table records about 680,000 clones, more than 70% of them present only once. Source material: memory CD4+ T cells sorted from blood. Subset denoted: CD45RA-negative fraction. The origin of the receptors is a woman aged 30 to 39 in good health.

A remark on this clone: Other DNA sequences in this specimen translate into the identical CDR3. The chain employs TRBV5-1 and TRBJ2-5, with D perhaps TRBD2 (6 bases). V lost 5 bases and J lost 0, with 8 bases in between. Germline V gives CDR1 SGHRS, CDR2 YFSETQ. The CDR3 is 13 residues long. CDR3 in amino acids: CASSLAYQETQYF. The CDR3 region has the DNA TGCGCCAGCAGTCTAGCGTACCAAGAGACCCAGTACTTC.

V is TRBV7-3 and J is TRBJ2-7; 12 nucleotides agree with TRBD2. Germline CDR1 and CDR2: SGHTA and FQGTGA. This CDR3 is built from 14 residues. With 5 bases clipped from V and 6 bases from J, the junction kept 5 bases outside the gene matches. CDR3 DNA sequence: TGTGCCAGCAGCACTGGACTAGCGGGAACCGAGCAGTACTTC. Translated, it gives CASSTGLAGTEQYF.

The chain carries TRBV10-3 and TRBJ1-3; D remains unclear. V lost 2 bases and J 5 bases, leaving 13 bases between the germline ends. Germline CDR1 ENHRY, CDR2 SYGVKD. There are 15 residues in the CDR3. The CDR3 DNA is TGTGCCATCAGTGAGAGTGCAACAGTTCGAAACACCATATATTTT. Translating gives CAISESATVRNTIYF.

Comment on this clone: Other DNA sequences in this sample translate to the same CDR3. This chain connects TRBV15 to TRBJ1-3; no clear D gene. The V and J ends lost 0 bases and 1 base respectively, with 7 bases between them. This CDR3 contains 15 residues. Germline V CDR1 and CDR2: LNHNV, YYDKDF (reference sequence). The CDR3 region is CATSRDRGSGNTIYF. The CDR3 coding sequence is TGTGCCACCAGCAGAGATCGAGGGTCTGGAAACACCATATATTTT. The full variable domain, in which reference TRBV15 and TRBJ1-3 provide the parts outside the CDR3, is DAMVIQNPRYQVTQFGKPVTLSCSQTLNHNVMYWYQQKSSQAPKLLFHYYDKDFNNEADTPDNFQSRRPNTSFCFLDIRSPGLGDTAMYLCATSRDRGSGNTIYFGEGSWLTVV.

CDR3 sequence: CSVALGQGYGYTF. The CDR3 region has the DNA TGCAGCGTTGCGCTGGGACAGGGCTATGGCTACACCTTC. The chain links TRBV29-1 to TRBJ1-2; 9 bases are a match to TRBD1. The junction had 4 bases not matched to a gene; V was cut back by 4 bases and J by 4 bases. This CDR3 spans 13 amino acids. Germline CDR1 SQVTM, CDR2 ANQGSEA.

The chain employs TRBV7-3 and TRBJ1-1; D not certain. CDR3 length: 13 residues. Germline V lookup: CDR1 SGHTA, CDR2 FQGTGA. Trimming stripped 2 bases from V and 7 bases from J, with 11 bases between. DNA for the CDR3: TGTGCCAGCAGCTTAGCGGACGGGAGTGAAGCTTTCTTT. Protein sequence: CASSLADGSEAFF.

The V and J genes are TRBV5-4 and TRBJ2-3; D not certain. CDR1 and CDR2 from the germline V gene are SGHNT and YYREEE (reference sequence). This CDR3 is built from 13 residues. The germline V and J ends were trimmed by 4 bases and 0 bases, with 6 bases remaining between them. The DNA of the CDR3 is TGTGCCAGCAGCCTATTTAGCACAGATACGCAGTATTTT. Its protein product is CASSLFSTDTQYF. Based on the CDR3 plus reference TRBV5-4 and TRBJ2-3, the full variable domain is ETGVTQSPTHLIKTRGQQVTLRCSSQSGHNTVSWYQQALGQGPQFIFQYYREEENGRGNFPPRFSGLQFPNYSSELNVNALELDDSALYLCASSLFSTDTQYFGPGTRLTVL.

V usage is TRBV6-5 and J usage is TRBJ2-3; D might be TRBD1 or TRBD2, each matching 5 bases. The CDR3 is 10 amino acids. V was shortened by 8 bases and J by 5 bases, with 5 bases between the two germline ends. Germline V gene data show CDR1 as MNHEY and CDR2 as SVGAGI. The DNA for the CDR3 is TGTGCCAGCGGGGGAGATACGCAGTATTTT. Residues: CASGGDTQYF.

The chain couples TRBV28 to TRBJ2-6, with TRBD2 identical over 11 bases. CDR3 length: 17 amino acids. Germline V gene sequence: CDR1 MDHEN, CDR2 SYDVKM. V trimming: 5 bases; J trimming: 0 bases; junction bases outside the gene matches: 3. CDR3 in DNA: TGTGCCAGCAGTCCTGGGACTAGCGGCTCTGGGGCCAACGTCCTGACTTTC. The encoded protein is CASSPGTSGSGANVLTF.

The chain carries TRBV6-6 and TRBJ1-2; 9 nucleotides align to TRBD1. Per the germline V gene, CDR1 is MNHNY and CDR2 is SVGAGI (reference sequence). Unmatched junction bases numbered 11, after V lost 5 bases and J lost 4 bases. CDR3 length: 16 residues. Here the CDR3 reads CASSGGQGSLGYGYTF. The CDR3, as DNA: TGTGCCAGCAGTGGCGGACAGGGGTCGTTGGGCTATGGCTACACCTTC.

V usage is TRBV28 and J usage is TRBJ1-2, with D possibly being TRBD1 (6 bases). The CDR3 consists of 14 residues. Per the germline V gene, CDR1 is MDHEN and CDR2 is SYDVKM. V was trimmed by 7 bases and J by 4 bases, leaving 16 bases between them. The CDR3 DNA follows: TGTGCCAGCATGCGCCCGGGGGGCTCCTATGGCTACACCTTC. Amino acids: CASMRPGGSYGYTF.

This chain joins TRBV28 and TRBJ2-7, with TRBD1 matching over 10 bases. The V and J ends lost 6 bases and 6 bases, in that order; junction bases with no gene match: 11. The CDR3 spans 15 residues. Germline CDR1 MDHEN, CDR2 SYDVKM. In DNA form, the CDR3 reads TGTGCCAGCAGGCGCCCGGGACAGGGGCTTGGCGAGCAGTACTTC. Translated, it gives CASRRPGQGLGEQYF. The full variable domain, its missing parts supplied by reference TRBV28 and TRBJ2-7, is DVKVTQSSRYLVKRTGEKVFLECVQDMDHENMFWYRQDPGLGLRLIYFSYDVKMKEKGDIPEGYSVSREKKERFSLILESASTNQTSMYLCASRRPGQGLGEQYFGPGTRLTVT.

The J gene is TRBJ2-4, the V gene TRBV23-1, with 7 bases lining up with TRBD2. TRBV23-1 is an ORF for which the function is uncertain. The J segment lost 0 bases and the V segment lost 4 bases, leaving 12 bases of the junction unmatched. The CDR3 spans 18 residues. CDR3 coding DNA: TGCGCCAGCAGTCGCAGCGGGATCGTATTGCTAGCCAAAAACATTCAGTACTTC. Translating it yields CASSRSGIVLLAKNIQYF.

The V and J genes are TRBV5-8 and TRBJ1-1; D call uncertain. The germline gives CDR1 SGHTS, CDR2 YDEGEE. Trimming removed 1 base at V and 3 bases at J, with 22 bases between. The CDR3 has 18 residues. The CDR3 spells CASSLCFSWTARDTEAFF. DNA of the CDR3: TGTGCCAGCAGCTTGTGTTTTTCGTGGACGGCACGAGACACTGAAGCTTTCTTT. The full variable domain, completed using reference TRBV5-8 and TRBJ1-1, is EAGVTQSPTHLIKTRGQQATLRCSPISGHTSVYWYQQALGLGLQFLLWYDEGEERNRGNFPPRFSGRQFPNYSSELNVNALELEDSALYLCASSLCFSWTARDTEAFFGQGTRLTVV.

The chain links TRBV7-8 to TRBJ2-1; TRBD1 aligns across 8 bases. V shed 11 bases, J shed 9 bases, and the junction held 18 bases outside the gene matches. In germline, CDR1 is SGHVS, CDR2 FQNEAQ. The length of the CDR3 is 15 residues. The CDR3 loop is CAVRGPDRERGEQFF. CDR3 DNA sequence: TGTGCCGTTAGGGGCCCGGACAGGGAAAGAGGTGAGCAGTTCTTC.

The V gene is TRBV5-6, the J gene TRBJ1-1; unclear D gene. V was pared by 6 bases and J by 2 bases, with 17 bases between. The CDR3 has 15 residues. The germline V gene encodes CDR1 SGHDT and CDR2 YYEEEE. The CDR3: CASTFFGSTNTEAFF. CDR3 sequence (DNA): TGTGCCAGCACTTTCTTCGGTTCGACAAACACTGAAGCTTTCTTT.

V and J are TRBV5-8 and TRBJ1-2; D is ambiguous. Trimming left V 4 bases short and J 8 bases short, with 9 bases between. This CDR3 contains 11 residues. Germline CDR1 SGHTS, CDR2 YDEGEE. CDR3 in DNA: TGTGCCAGCAGCCTTCGGTGGGGCTACACCTTC. Protein product: CASSLRWGYTF.

The chain joins TRBV14 to TRBJ1-2, with D uncertain. Germline lookup yields CDR1 SGHDN and CDR2 FVKESK. This CDR3 region has 15 residues. Trimming took off 0 bases at V and 4 bases at J, with 12 bases between the two ends. CDR3 sequence: CASSQDGGRSYGYTF. Written as DNA, the CDR3 is TGTGCCAGCAGCCAAGATGGCGGACGGAGCTATGGCTACACCTTC.

The chain links TRBV28 to TRBJ2-3; 8 bases map to TRBD2. The V segment lost 2 bases and the J segment 1 base; nucleotides outside the gene matches: 2. CDR1 is MDHEN, CDR2 SYDVKM, per germline. This CDR3 region has 15 residues. CDR3 amino acids: CASSLRGGRTDTQYF. The CDR3 bases are TGTGCCAGCAGTTTACGGGGGGGCCGCACAGATACGCAGTATTTT. Complete variable domain (other parts from reference TRBV28 and TRBJ2-3): DVKVTQSSRYLVKRTGEKVFLECVQDMDHENMFWYRQDPGLGLRLIYFSYDVKMKEKGDIPEGYSVSREKKERFSLILESASTNQTSMYLCASSLRGGRTDTQYFGPGTRLTVL.

CDR3 loop: CATKEGGVGEQYF. Written as DNA, the CDR3 is TGTGCCACCAAAGAGGGCGGGGTGGGCGAGCAGTACTTC. The chain employs TRBV15 and TRBJ2-7; weak D call: TRBD2 (6 bases). This CDR3 has 13 amino acids. Germline assignment: CDR1 LNHNV and CDR2 YYDKDF (reference sequence). Trimming removed 7 bases from V and 6 bases from J, with 16 bases in between.

The chain carries TRBV7-9 and TRBJ1-2; the D gene is possibly TRBD1 (5 bases). Trimming removed 0 bases from V and 5 bases from J, with 10 bases in between. The germline V gene has CDR1 SEHNR and CDR2 FQNEAQ (reference sequence). The CDR3 runs 14 residues. CDR3 sequence reads: CASSLAMTDYGYTF. The DNA of the CDR3 is TGTGCCAGCAGCTTAGCCATGACAGATTATGGCTACACCTTC.

The chain recombines TRBV28 with TRBJ2-7; 8 nucleotides align to TRBD1. Germline CDR1 is MDHEN and CDR2 is SYDVKM. J gave up 1 base and V 6 bases, and 11 bases lay outside the gene matches. CDR3 length equals 16 residues. The CDR3 loop is CASSYADGQGSYEQYF. DNA of the CDR3: TGTGCCAGCAGCTACGCAGACGGACAGGGATCCTACGAGCAGTACTTC.

This clone was seen a handful of times. The chain couples TRBV11-1 to TRBJ2-7, with TRBD2 matching over 7 bases. This CDR3 contains 13 residues. Unmatched junction bases numbered 3, after V lost 0 bases and J lost 7 bases. Germline V gene sequence: CDR1 SGHAT, CDR2 FQDESV (reference sequence). CDR3 DNA sequence: TGTGCCAGCAGCTTAGCGCCGCGGGGGGAGCAGTACTTC. Translated: CASSLAPRGEQYF.

This chain uses TRBV28 with TRBJ1-2; no clear D. CDR3 size: 20 residues. CDR1 is MDHEN and CDR2 is SYDVKM in the germline V gene. Trimming cost V 2 bases and J 0 bases, with 25 bases left between them. This CDR3 reads CASSLGVRVLEHSANYGYTF. The CDR3 coding sequence is TGTGCCAGCAGTTTAGGGGTGAGGGTACTGGAGCATTCCGCTAACTATGGCTACACCTTC.

The chain couples TRBV10-3 to TRBJ2-5; 7 bases line up with TRBD1. V was pared by 7 bases and J by 5 bases, with 7 bases of the junction left unmatched. There are 13 residues in the CDR3. The germline V gene has CDR1 ENHRY and CDR2 SYGVKD. CDR3 loop: CAINRQGSETQYF. The CDR3 bases are TGTGCCATCAACAGACAGGGAAGCGAGACCCAGTACTTC.

This sequence joins TRBV28 and TRBJ1-4; 7 nucleotides line up with TRBD1. V shed 6 bases, J shed 1 base, and the junction held 5 bases outside the gene matches. CDR3 length equals 15 residues. CDR1 and CDR2 (germline): MDHEN, SYDVKM. The CDR3 loop is CASSPGDRTNEKLFF. The CDR3 DNA is TGTGCCAGCAGCCCGGGGGACAGAACTAATGAAAAACTGTTTTTT.

V gene TRBV2 combines with J gene TRBJ1-5, with D perhaps TRBD1 (5 bases). This CDR3 is built from 15 residues. Trimming removed 6 bases at V and 4 bases at J, with 16 bases between. Germline V gene data show CDR1 as SNHLY and CDR2 as FYNNEI. The CDR3, as DNA: TGTGCCAGCAGAAGTGGACACCTGCAAAATCAGCCCCAGCATTTT. As protein: CASRSGHLQNQPQHF.

This chain links TRBV5-1 with TRBJ2-3; tentative D call: TRBD1 (6 bases). V lost 2 bases to trimming and J lost 4 bases, with 11 bases between them. Germline values: CDR1 SGHRS, CDR2 YFSETQ. The CDR3 sequence is 14 residues long. CDR3 bases: TGCGCCAGCAGCTTACAGGGTGGGTCAGATACGCAGTATTTT. Protein: CASSLQGGSDTQYF.

This clone showed up just a few times. The same CDR3 also results from other DNA sequences found in this sample. The chain employs TRBV30 and TRBJ2-3; D is unclear. The germline CDR1 and CDR2 sequences are GTSNPN and SVGIG (reference sequence). The CDR3 has 12 residues. Deletions cut 0 bases from V and 6 bases from J, with 7 bases between. The CDR3 region is CAWSVLGDTQYF. The CDR3, as DNA: TGTGCCTGGAGTGTATTGGGGGATACGCAGTATTTT.

The chain has TRBV5-1 and TRBJ1-1, with 7 bases aligning to TRBD1. Losses at the gene ends were 4 bases for V and 4 bases for J; bases not matched to a gene: 4. Germline-derived CDR1 and CDR2 are SGHRS and YFSETQ. The CDR3 covers 13 residues. The CDR3 spells CASSPSGGTEAFF. CDR3 DNA: TGCGCCAGCAGCCCCTCAGGGGGCACTGAAGCTTTCTTT.